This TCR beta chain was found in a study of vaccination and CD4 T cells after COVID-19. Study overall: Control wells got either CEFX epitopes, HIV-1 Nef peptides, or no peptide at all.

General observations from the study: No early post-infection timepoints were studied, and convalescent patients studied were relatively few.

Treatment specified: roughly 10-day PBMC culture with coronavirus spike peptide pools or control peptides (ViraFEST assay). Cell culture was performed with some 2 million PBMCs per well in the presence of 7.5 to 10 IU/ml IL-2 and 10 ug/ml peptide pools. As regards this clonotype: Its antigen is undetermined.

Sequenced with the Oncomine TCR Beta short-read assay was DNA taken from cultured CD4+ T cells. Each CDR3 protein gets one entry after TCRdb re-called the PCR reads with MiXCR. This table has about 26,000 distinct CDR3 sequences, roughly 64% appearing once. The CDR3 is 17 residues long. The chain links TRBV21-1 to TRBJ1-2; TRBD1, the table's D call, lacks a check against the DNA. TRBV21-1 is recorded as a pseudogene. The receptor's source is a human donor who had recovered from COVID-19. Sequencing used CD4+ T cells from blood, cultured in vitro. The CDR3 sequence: CASSKGDTDSWDYGYTF. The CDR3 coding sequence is TGTGCCAGCAGTAAAGGGGATACGGACAGTTGGGACTATGGCTACACCTTC.